This T cell receptor beta chain stems from a study of chemoradiotherapy in HPV16-positive cancers (dated 2022 in TCRdb). Broadly, across the study: Candidate HPV-specific T-cell clones and common TCR motifs were defined by functional T-cell assays performed on cells from a couple of HPV16-positive patients. Next, the candidate HPV-specific TCRs and motifs were followed in TCR repertoires from over 85 patients with HPV-related cancers. The study asked whether T-cell immunity to the HPV oncoproteins E6 and E7 changes during chemoradiotherapy and whether this immunity affects survival. The research as a whole found: The functional definition of HPV-specific T cells was derived from only two HPV16-positive patients, and the survival association was reported for HPV16-positive patients. Expansion of candidate HPV-specific clones and E7-related TCR motifs was observed in the tumor microenvironment during treatment, whereas no such expansion was observed for non-HPV-specific T cells. Among HPV16-positive patients, expansion of HPV-responsive T cells during chemoradiotherapy was associated with better recurrence-free survival.

The method behind the library was the immunoSEQ multiplex PCR assay. As stored in TCRdb, this immuneACCESS dataset retains in-frame rearrangements with V and J assigned. A fraction of the clones does not appear; measured against another copy, unresolved V genes explain less than half of the discrepancy, and the remainder lacks a known reason. The sample table holds fewer than 40,000 clones, of which 76% were seen once. The ten largest clones add up to 4.5% to 6.5% of the sample. Including cysteine and phenylalanine, the CDR3 has 15 amino acids. The CDR3 DNA has 45 bases and is translated from base 1. Sequences SEHNR (CDR1) and FQNEAQ (CDR2) are obtained from the germline V gene (reference sequence). The V and J ends are trimmed by 5 bases and 0 bases, leaving 14 bases between them. Points on this clone: Its antigen target is currently unknown. No quality values exist for individual bases; no much larger clone is one base distant.

Because repertoires were sampled repeatedly during chemoradiotherapy, clonal expansion in the tumor microenvironment could be followed. This clonotype was sampled from a human donor with HPV-associated anogenital cancer. In this chain, TRBV7-9 is recombined with TRBJ2-7; perhaps TRBD1 is the D gene, with 5 bases matching. The sample in question was blood, obtained from a patient who underwent chemoradiotherapy. The DNA is as follows: TGTGCCAGCAGCACCCGCCAGGGCCCCTCCTACGAGCAGTACTTC. It translates to CASSTRQGPSYEQYF. Joined to the reference TRBV7-9 and TRBJ2-7 proteins, this CDR3 gives the full variable domain: DTGVSQNPRHKITKRGQNVTFRCDPISEHNRLYWYRQTLGQGPEFLTYFQNEAQLEKSRLLSDRFSAERPKGSFSTLEIQRTEQGDSAMYLCASSTRQGPSYEQYFGPGTRLTVT.